The 21 T cell receptor beta chains in this list originate from one sample, sequenced in a study of cytomegalovirus exposure and HLA in healthy donors. 60 Vbeta and 13 Jbeta primers were used in PCR. The assay was immunoSEQ multiplex PCR, and TCRdb's table has in-frame clones only and misses some. The sample holds 90,000 to 120,000 clones, around 10% seen once. The source material was PBMCs. These receptors all stem from a man in his forties or fifties in good health and CMV-seropositive.

This clone was counted between two and nine times. This sequence joins TRBV7-9 and TRBJ1-1; 7 nucleotides agree with TRBD1. Germline V lookup: CDR1 SEHNR, CDR2 FQNEAQ (reference sequence). Germline trimming cut 5 bases from V and 6 bases from J; bases unmatched to any gene: 3. The CDR3 consists of 12 residues. CDR3 coding DNA: TGTGCCAGCAGCCAAGGGACAGCTGAAGCTTTCTTT. Translation gives CASSQGTAEAFF. Full variable domain (remainder filled in from reference TRBV7-9 and TRBJ1-1): DTGVSQNPRHKITKRGQNVTFRCDPISEHNRLYWYRQTLGQGPEFLTYFQNEAQLEKSRLLSDRFSAERPKGSFSTLEIQRTEQGDSAMYLCASSQGTAEAFFGQGTRLTVV.

This clone was detected a few times. The DNA for the CDR3 is TGCAGCGTTGAAGATCGCAACGGGGTCCTCTACGAGCAGTACTTC. Its protein is CSVEDRNGVLYEQYF. The chain carries TRBV29-1 and TRBJ2-7; possible D gene TRBD2, 5 bases. This CDR3 has 15 amino acids. V lost 0 bases and J 3 bases, leaving 15 bases between the germline ends. Looked up from germline, CDR1 is SQVTM and CDR2 is ANQGSEA.

The chain joins TRBV27 to TRBJ2-7, with 9 bases lining up with TRBD1. The CDR3 is 19 amino acids. V lost 6 bases, J lost 2 bases, and 20 bases stayed unmatched. Looked up from germline, CDR1 is MNHEY and CDR2 is SMNVEV (reference sequence). CDR3 DNA: TGTGCCAGCAGATTACTACCCAACCCTCGACAGGGGGAAACCTACGAGCAGTACTTC. Its protein product is CASRLLPNPRQGETYEQYF.

This clone was seen more than once but under ten times. The rearrangement uses TRBV19 and TRBJ2-1, with a weak D call TRBD2 (5 bases). Per the germline V gene, CDR1 is LNHDA and CDR2 is SQIVND (reference sequence). The germline V and J ends were trimmed by 6 bases and 2 bases, with 14 bases remaining between them. This CDR3 contains 15 residues. The CDR3 nucleotides read TGTGCCAGTAGAGCCAATGGGAGTCCCTACAATGAGCAGTTCTTC. Protein product: CASRANGSPYNEQFF. Full variable domain (remainder filled in from reference TRBV19 and TRBJ2-1): DGGITQSPKYLFRKEGQNVTLSCEQNLNHDAMYWYRQDPGQGLRLIYYSQIVNDFQKGDIAEGYSVSREKKESFPLTVTSAQKNPTAFYLCASRANGSPYNEQFFGPGTRLTVL.

The chain joins TRBV9 to TRBJ2-1, with a tentative D call TRBD1 (6 bases). The V and J ends lost 1 base and 8 bases respectively, with 10 bases between them. The CDR3 spans 13 residues. Looked up from germline, CDR1 is SGDLS and CDR2 is YYNGEE. As DNA, the CDR3 is TGTGCCAGCAGCGTACTCAGGGGCGATGAGCAGTTCTTC. It codes for CASSVLRGDEQFF.

J is TRBJ1-6 and V is TRBV5-1, with TRBD1 identical over 7 bases. Unmatched junction bases numbered 2, after V lost 0 bases and J lost 8 bases. The germline V gene encodes CDR1 SGHRS and CDR2 YFSETQ. CDR3 size: 14 residues. This chain's CDR3 is CASSLAGGHSPLHF. The DNA of the CDR3 is TGCGCCAGCAGCTTGGCAGGGGGGCATTCACCCCTCCACTTT.

CDR3 residues: CATYEVGWNEQYF. For the CDR3, the DNA is TGTGCCACCTACGAAGTCGGGTGGAACGAGCAGTACTTC. This chain connects TRBV6-1 to TRBJ2-7, with D uncertain. Per the germline V gene, CDR1 is MNHNS and CDR2 is SASEGT. The CDR3 extends over 13 amino acids. Deletions cut 10 bases from V and 5 bases from J, with 18 bases between.

The chain has TRBV30 and TRBJ1-2, with 9 bases identical to TRBD1. With 6 bases clipped from V and 7 bases from J, the junction kept 18 bases outside the gene matches. Germline CDR1 GTSNPN, CDR2 SVGIG (reference sequence). The CDR3 has 16 residues. The CDR3 coding sequence is TGTGCCTGTGGCCGGGACAGGGCTATGACGGGTGCTGGCTACACCTTC. Its protein product is CACGRDRAMTGAGYTF.

The chain employs TRBV4-2 and TRBJ2-7, with 7 nucleotides matching TRBD1. Germline loops: CDR1 LGHNA, CDR2 YNFKEQ. This CDR3 is built from 14 residues. V dropped 3 bases and J dropped 1; count of bases not matched to a gene: 3. The CDR3 reads CASSHLTGSYEQYF. The CDR3 nucleotides are TGTGCCAGCAGCCATCTGACAGGGTCCTACGAGCAGTACTTC.

There are a few counts of this clone. V gene TRBV19 combines with J gene TRBJ1-1, with D perhaps TRBD1 (6 bases). The CDR3 loop spans 16 amino acids. Trimming cost V 5 bases and J 5 bases, with 21 bases left between them. The germline V gene has CDR1 LNHDA and CDR2 SQIVND (reference sequence). CDR3 bases: TGTGCCAGTAGTGGCGCACCCTTAACAGGGTTTACTGAAGCTTTCTTT. This gives the protein CASSGAPLTGFTEAFF.

This clone has only a few counts. The J gene is TRBJ1-4, the V gene TRBV6-6; perhaps TRBD1 as D (6 bases). The CDR3 covers 16 residues. V lost 6 bases and J lost 8, with 22 bases in between. Germline lookup yields CDR1 MNHNY and CDR2 SVGAGI (reference sequence). DNA for the CDR3: TGTGCCAGCAGCCAATACTCTCCGGACAGAGTGGAAAAACTGTTTTTT. Its protein is CASSQYSPDRVEKLFF.

This clone occurred a few times. V is TRBV11-2 and J is TRBJ2-3; 7 bases are a match to TRBD2. The V gene's germline CDR1 is SGHAT and CDR2 FQNNGV. CDR3 length equals 17 residues. V was pared by 5 bases and J by 1 base, with 12 bases of the junction left unmatched. CDR3 sequence: CASSLDAGALGTDTQYF. CDR3 nucleotides: TGTGCCAGCAGCCTGGACGCGGGAGCCCTAGGCACAGATACGCAGTATTTT. The full variable domain, with the rest looked up from reference TRBV11-2 and TRBJ2-3, is EAGVAQSPRYKIIEKRQSVAFWCNPISGHATLYWYQQILGQGPKLLIQFQNNGVVDDSQLPKDRFSAERLKGVDSTLKIQPAKLEDSAVYLCASSLDAGALGTDTQYFGPGTRLTVL.

V and J are TRBV7-2 and TRBJ2-2; 10 nucleotides align to TRBD1. Germline trimming cut 6 bases from V and 7 bases from J; bases unmatched to any gene: 5. CDR1 SGHTA and CDR2 FQGNSA come from the germline V gene. This CDR3 contains 14 residues. For the CDR3, the DNA is TGTGCCAGCAGGACAGGGGGCCTTGTCGGGGAGCTGTTTTTT. Translated, it gives CASRTGGLVGELFF.

This clone was counted only a few times. J is TRBJ2-1 and V is TRBV6-1; D is unclear. The germline V gene has CDR1 MNHNS and CDR2 SASEGT. CDR3 length equals 14 residues. Trimming took 0 bases from V and 6 from J, leaving 9 bases between them. The CDR3 loop is CASSEAGSFNEQFF. As DNA, the CDR3 is TGTGCCAGCAGTGAAGCGGGCAGCTTCAATGAGCAGTTCTTC.

This chain joins TRBV29-1 and TRBJ2-6, with 8 bases fitting TRBD1. V trimming: 3 bases; J trimming: 0 bases; junction bases outside the gene matches: 7. The CDR3 runs to 17 residues. Looked up from germline, CDR1 is SQVTM and CDR2 is ANQGSEA. The CDR3 nucleotides read TGCAGCGTTGAGATTTGGGACAGGAACTCTGGGGCCAACGTCCTGACTTTC. Translation gives CSVEIWDRNSGANVLTF.

This clone was seen more than once but under ten times. The chain couples TRBV5-4 to TRBJ2-1, with TRBD2 matching over 7 bases. Germline V gene sequence: CDR1 SGHNT, CDR2 YYREEE (reference sequence). The trim removed 3 bases at V and 8 bases at J, leaving 5 bases unmatched. CDR3 size: 13 residues. The CDR3 nucleotides are TGTGCCAGCAGCTCCGGACTAGGGGATGAGCAGTTCTTC. Translating gives CASSSGLGDEQFF.

The chain couples TRBV7-9 to TRBJ1-2; D might be TRBD1 (5 bases). The germline gives CDR1 SEHNR, CDR2 FQNEAQ (reference sequence). This CDR3 comprises 14 residues. Trimming took off 7 bases at V and 8 bases at J, with 20 bases between the two ends. CDR3 loop: CASTSGDGKRGYTF. The CDR3 region has the DNA TGTGCCAGCACCAGCGGGGACGGAAAGAGAGGCTACACCTTC. Variable domain in full (rest from reference TRBV7-9 and TRBJ1-2): DTGVSQNPRHKITKRGQNVTFRCDPISEHNRLYWYRQTLGQGPEFLTYFQNEAQLEKSRLLSDRFSAERPKGSFSTLEIQRTEQGDSAMYLCASTSGDGKRGYTFGSGTRLTVV.

The chain couples TRBV7-2 to TRBJ2-7; 8 bases are shared with TRBD2. The trim removed 4 bases at V and 0 bases at J, leaving 11 bases unmatched. Germline CDR1 is SGHTA and CDR2 is FQGNSA. This CDR3 has 17 residues. In DNA, the CDR3 is TGTGCCAGCAGCTCCGCGGCGGGAGGCGGTAGCTCCTACGAGCAGTACTTC. As protein: CASSSAAGGGSSYEQYF.

V usage is TRBV18 and J usage is TRBJ2-3, with TRBD1 matching 7 bases. V trimming: 3 bases; J trimming: 3 bases; junction bases outside the gene matches: 3. Germline V gives CDR1 KGHSH, CDR2 LQKENI. The CDR3 extends over 14 amino acids. CDR3 sequence reads: CASSPTGDTDTQYF. CDR3 nucleotide sequence: TGTGCCAGCTCACCCACAGGGGATACAGATACGCAGTATTTT. Supplemented by reference TRBV18 and TRBJ2-3, the full variable domain reads NAGVMQNPRHLVRRRGQEARLRCSPMKGHSHVYWYRQLPEEGLKFMVYLQKENIIDESGMPKERFSAEFPKEGPSILRIQQVVRGDSAAYFCASSPTGDTDTQYFGPGTRLTVL.

The rearrangement links TRBV7-2 to TRBJ1-2; TRBD1 might be the D (6 bases). CDR1 and CDR2 from the germline V gene are SGHTA and FQGNSA. Trimming took off 5 bases at V and 1 base at J, with 11 bases between the two ends. The CDR3 consists of 14 residues. CDR3 in amino acids: CASSLRQDNYGYTF. The CDR3, as DNA: TGTGCCAGCAGCCTCCGACAGGATAACTATGGCTACACCTTC.

This clone has more than one count but fewer than ten. V is TRBV14 and J is TRBJ2-7; TRBD2 matches at 8 bases. Germline-derived CDR1 and CDR2 are SGHDN and FVKESK. The CDR3 spans 11 residues. After removal of 8 bases from V and 6 bases from J, the junction contained 3 bases not matched to a gene. The CDR3 DNA is TGTGCCAGCGGGACTAGTACCGAGCAGTACTTC. Translation gives CASGTSTEQYF.